One sample yielded the 3 T cell receptor beta chains listed below, sequenced in a study of T cell clones after liver transplantation. Some clones are missing from TCRdb's copy, which holds only in-frame ones; the method was immunoSEQ multiplex PCR. The table shows under 20,000 clones, with 80% to 90% occurring only once. The source material was CD8+ T cells from blood, sampled before liver transplant. Receptor source: a human donor who received a liver transplant.

This clone was detected only a few times. The chain uses TRBV15 and TRBJ1-5; perhaps TRBD1 as D (5 bases). The V gene's germline CDR1 is LNHNV and CDR2 YYDKDF (reference sequence). The CDR3 has 17 amino acids. V was pared by 3 bases and J by 1 base, with 16 bases between. The CDR3 loop is CATSSPGLLGSNQPQHF. Written as DNA, the CDR3 is TGTGCCACCAGCAGTCCGGGGCTTTTAGGGAGCAATCAGCCCCAGCATTTT.

The rearrangement joins TRBV6-1 to TRBJ2-5; no firm D call. The germline V gene has CDR1 MNHNS and CDR2 SASEGT. Trimming took off 7 bases at V and 8 bases at J, with 8 bases between the two ends. CDR3 length equals 10 residues. The CDR3 DNA sequence: TGTGCCAGCATGGAGTCTACCCAGTACTTC. It specifies CASMESTQYF.

J is TRBJ1-1 and V is TRBV6-6, with 8 positions matching TRBD1. The CDR3 runs to 15 residues. CDR1 and CDR2 from the germline V gene are MNHNY and SVGAGI (reference sequence). The J segment lost 6 bases and the V segment lost 6 bases, leaving 12 bases of the junction unmatched. The chain's CDR3 is CASSQDRDLRPEAFF. In DNA, the CDR3 is TGTGCCAGCAGCCAGGACAGGGACCTGAGGCCTGAAGCTTTCTTT.